This TCR beta chain came from a study of T-cell reconstitution after alpha-beta-depleted transplantation in children. Study-wide results and caveats: Where some patients showed high TCRbeta diversity at day 60, it came from recipient T cells and thymic progenitors that had survived. Several hundred expanded graft clones reportedly gave rise to the alpha-beta T cells present about two months after transplant. Among T cells one year after transplant, newly produced cells accounted for most counts and diversity.

Preparation of the TCRbeta library was carried out with unique molecular identifiers. TCRdb processed the PCR reads anew with MiXCR; each CDR3 protein has one entry. Here the sample spans 550,000 to 600,000 distinct CDR3 sequences, around 23% being singletons. The table lists this clonotype with a few counts. Antigen: not known. Trimming stripped 0 bases from V and 2 bases from J, with 7 bases between. The CDR3 has 14 residues. Germline V gene sequence: CDR1 SGHRS, CDR2 YFSETQ. The sequencing used PBMCs, mostly from graft donor cells, collected 360 days after TCRalphabeta/CD19-depleted stem cell transplant. This sequence was found in a boy less than two years old who had a stem cell transplant for acute myeloid leukemia, so the T cells may come from the graft donor. This chain uses TRBV5-1 with TRBJ2-3; no firm D call. The CDR3 nucleotides are TGCGCCAGCAGCTTGGAAAGGTTCACAGATACGCAGTATTTT. Translating it yields CASSLERFTDTQYF.